A few counts support the clone carrying this T cell receptor (beta chain). Library construction for TCR beta used iRepertoire HTBI primers and Arm-PCR of CDR3 regions. TCRdb reprocessed the multiplex PCR reads via MiXCR and lists one record per CDR3 protein. The sample includes some 440,000 distinct CDR3 sequences, about 20% of them seen just once. CDR1 and CDR2 (germline): GTSNPN, SVGIG (reference sequence). The V and J ends lost 7 bases and 7 bases respectively, with 14 bases between them. The CDR3 is made up of 13 amino acids. The sample is drawn from a study of regulatory T cells in long-lasting Graves disease. Indicated time point: persistent/refractory GD, antithyroid drugs over 5 years with positive TRAb. There was RNA extracted from PBMCs, and the TCR library was made from it.

The TCR originated in a female donor with Graves disease. The chain is built from TRBV30 and TRBJ1-6, with D unclear. The sequenced sample was peripheral blood mononuclear cells (PBMCs), obtained when the disease was refractory, from a patient treated with antithyroid drugs. The CDR3 region is CASAPGTNSPLHF. For the CDR3, the DNA is TGTGCCTCGGCCCCGGGTACGAATTCACCCCTCCACTTT.